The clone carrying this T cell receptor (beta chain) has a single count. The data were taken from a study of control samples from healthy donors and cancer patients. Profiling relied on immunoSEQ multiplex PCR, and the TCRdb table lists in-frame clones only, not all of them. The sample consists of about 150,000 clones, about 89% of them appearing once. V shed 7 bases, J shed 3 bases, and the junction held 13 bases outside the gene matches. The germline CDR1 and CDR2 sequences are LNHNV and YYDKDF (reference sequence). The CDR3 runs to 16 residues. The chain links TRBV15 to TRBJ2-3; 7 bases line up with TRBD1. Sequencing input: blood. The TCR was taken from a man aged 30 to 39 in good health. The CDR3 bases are TGTGCCACCACGAAGCCCGGGACAGCCATTACAGATACGCAGTATTTT. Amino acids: CATTKPGTAITDTQYF.